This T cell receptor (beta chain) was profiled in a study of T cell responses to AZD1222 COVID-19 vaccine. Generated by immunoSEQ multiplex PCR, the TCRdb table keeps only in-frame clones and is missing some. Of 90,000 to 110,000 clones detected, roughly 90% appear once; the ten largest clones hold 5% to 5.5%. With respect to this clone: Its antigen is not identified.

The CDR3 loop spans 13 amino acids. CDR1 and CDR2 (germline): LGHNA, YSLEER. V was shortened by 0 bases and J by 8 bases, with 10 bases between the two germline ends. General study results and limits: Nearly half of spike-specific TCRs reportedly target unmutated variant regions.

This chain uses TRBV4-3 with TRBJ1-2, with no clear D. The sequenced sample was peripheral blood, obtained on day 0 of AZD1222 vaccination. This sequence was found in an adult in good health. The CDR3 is CASSQEGGSGYTF. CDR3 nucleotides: TGCGCCAGCAGCCAAGAGGGAGGGTCGGGCTACACCTTC.